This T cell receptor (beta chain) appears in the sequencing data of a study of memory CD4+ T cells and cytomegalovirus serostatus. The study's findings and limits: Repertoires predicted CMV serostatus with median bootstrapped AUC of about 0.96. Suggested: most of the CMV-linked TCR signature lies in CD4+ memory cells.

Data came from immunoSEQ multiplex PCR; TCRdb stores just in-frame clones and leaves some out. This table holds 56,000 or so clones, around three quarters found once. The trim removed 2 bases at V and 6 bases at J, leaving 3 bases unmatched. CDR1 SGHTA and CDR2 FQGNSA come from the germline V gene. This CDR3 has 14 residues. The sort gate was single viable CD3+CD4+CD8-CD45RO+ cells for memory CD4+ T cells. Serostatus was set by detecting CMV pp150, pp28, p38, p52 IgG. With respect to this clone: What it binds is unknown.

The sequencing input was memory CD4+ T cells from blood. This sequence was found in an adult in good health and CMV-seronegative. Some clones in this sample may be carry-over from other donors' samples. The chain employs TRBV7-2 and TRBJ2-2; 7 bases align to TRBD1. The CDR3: CASSLSGGAGELFF. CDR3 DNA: TGTGCCAGCAGCTTATCAGGGGGTGCCGGGGAGCTGTTTTTT.